The clone carrying this TCR beta chain was seen only a few times. Its antigen is not identified. This sample is drawn from a study of early T cells in non-severe SARS-CoV-2 infection. TCRdb analysed the 5' RACE reads with MiXCR anew, one entry per CDR3 protein. The repertoire holds some 35,000 distinct CDR3 sequences, with 6% to 8% as singletons. Whole-study findings and limits: Sequences matched to VDJdb favored anti-spike CD8 responses, while private and CD4 specificities were missed.

The CDR3 is 15 residues long. The V end was cut by 7 bases, the J end by 3 bases, with 17 bases between. Germline V lookup: CDR1 ENHRY, CDR2 SYGVKD. The V call is TRBV10-3, the J call TRBJ2-3; a weak D match, TRBD2 (6 bases). This receptor was taken from an adult who was a healthcare worker with PCR-confirmed SARS-CoV-2 infection or an uninfected control (not recorded which). The starting material was whole blood, obtained at baseline. The CDR3 is CAINLGGTVTDTQYF. The DNA for the CDR3 is TGTGCCATCAATCTTGGGGGGACCGTTACAGATACGCAGTATTTT.